The 10 T cell receptor beta chains below all came from one sample that was sequenced in a study of blood T cell repertoires in COVID-19. Data came from immunoSEQ multiplex PCR; TCRdb stores just in-frame clones and leaves some out. The sample yields 150,000 or so clones, 70% to 90% seen once. The sample was PBMCs or T cells enriched from blood (not recorded which). The receptors shown here come from a woman in her thirties with acute COVID-19.

The CDR3 protein is CASSPIRGSSYNEQFF. The CDR3 nucleotides are TGTGCCAGCAGCCCGATACGGGGGAGCTCCTACAATGAGCAGTTCTTC. The V gene is TRBV14, the J gene TRBJ2-1, with a possible D match to TRBD2 (6 bases). Germline lookup yields CDR1 SGHDN and CDR2 FVKESK. This CDR3 is 16 amino acids long. Trimming took off 4 bases at V and 0 bases at J, with 13 bases between the two ends.

This sequence joins TRBV19 and TRBJ1-2; weak D call: TRBD1 (6 bases). In germline, CDR1 is LNHDA, CDR2 SQIVND (reference sequence). Trimming took 11 bases from V and 6 from J, leaving 13 bases between them. This CDR3 is 11 amino acids long. The CDR3 nucleotides read TGTGCCTGCTTCACAGGGAATGGCTACACCTTC. It yields the protein CACFTGNGYTF.

This rearrangement joins TRBV12-3 or TRBV12-4 to TRBJ1-4; D gene ambiguous. The V end was cut by 6 bases, the J end by 8 bases, with 13 bases between. The CDR3 is 13 amino acids. CDR3 coding DNA: TGTGCCAGCAGCCCCCGGGAAGGAGAAAAACTGTTTTTT. Amino acids: CASSPREGEKLFF.

The chain has TRBV30 and TRBJ2-7; 7 bases agree with TRBD1. The V segment lost 0 bases and the J segment 6 bases; nucleotides outside the gene matches: 2. Germline V gene data show CDR1 as GTSNPN and CDR2 as SVGIG (reference sequence). The CDR3 is 12 amino acids. CDR3 nucleotide sequence: TGTGCCTGGAGTGTCTACAGGGGCGAGCAGTACTTC. This translates into CAWSVYRGEQYF.

The chain combines TRBV5-4 with TRBJ2-1; 11 bases line up with TRBD2. Germline V gene lookup returns CDR1 SGHNT and CDR2 YYREEE (reference sequence). This CDR3 comprises 18 residues. With V trimmed by 4 bases and J by 0 bases, 9 bases remained unmatched. The CDR3 protein is CASSPGLAGSSSYNEQFF. The CDR3 nucleotides read TGTGCCAGCAGCCCTGGACTAGCGGGCAGCAGCTCCTACAATGAGCAGTTCTTC. Complete variable domain (other parts from reference TRBV5-4 and TRBJ2-1): ETGVTQSPTHLIKTRGQQVTLRCSSQSGHNTVSWYQQALGQGPQFIFQYYREEENGRGNFPPRFSGLQFPNYSSELNVNALELDDSALYLCASSPGLAGSSSYNEQFFGPGTRLTVL.

This rearrangement joins TRBV28 to TRBJ2-7; perhaps TRBD2 as D (6 bases). The germline CDR1 and CDR2 sequences are MDHEN and SYDVKM. The CDR3 extends over 14 amino acids. The V and J ends lost 6 bases and 0 bases respectively, with 12 bases between them. This CDR3 reads CASSRGWASYEQYF. In DNA form, the CDR3 reads TGTGCCAGCAGCCGGGGGTGGGCCTCCTACGAGCAGTACTTC.

The J gene is TRBJ2-7, the V gene TRBV4-2; TRBD2 aligns across 10 bases. Per germline, CDR1 LGHNA and CDR2 YNFKEQ. The trim removed 1 base at V and 5 bases at J, leaving 8 bases unmatched. This CDR3 comprises 16 residues. For the CDR3, the DNA is TGTGCCAGCAGCCAAGGTACTAGCGGGATTATCCACGAGCAGTACTTC. It codes for CASSQGTSGIIHEQYF.

V and J are TRBV28 and TRBJ2-3, with TRBD2 matching 11 bases. J gave up 5 bases and V 4 bases, and 5 bases lay outside the gene matches. CDR1 is MDHEN, CDR2 SYDVKM, per germline. The CDR3 sequence is 15 residues long. Here the CDR3 reads CASSYLGLAGDTQYF. DNA of the CDR3: TGTGCCAGCAGTTACCTCGGACTAGCGGGAGATACGCAGTATTTT.

The V gene is TRBV3-1 (or the pseudogene TRBV3-2), the J gene TRBJ1-6, with D possibly being TRBD1 (6 bases). Trimming took 0 bases from V and 7 from J, leaving 7 bases between them. This CDR3 is built from 14 residues. Per the germline V gene, CDR1 is LGHDT and CDR2 is YNNKEL (reference sequence). DNA for the CDR3: TGTGCCAGCAGCCAAGATCAGGGGAATTCACCCCTCCACTTT. Encoded protein: CASSQDQGNSPLHF.

This clone was found once. This chain joins TRBV12-5 and TRBJ2-3, with D perhaps matching TRBD1 (6 bases). V lost 3 bases and J lost 4, with 8 bases in between. CDR1 and CDR2 from the germline V gene are LGHNT and FRNRAP. There are 13 residues in the CDR3. The CDR3 region has the DNA TGTGCTAGTGGTTTACAGGGCGCAGATACGCAGTATTTT. This sequence encodes CASGLQGADTQYF.